Listed here are 5 T cell receptor beta chains from one sample, sequenced in a study of cytomegalovirus exposure and HLA in healthy donors. A multiplex PCR was run with 60 Vbeta primers and 13 Jbeta primers. The assay was immunoSEQ multiplex PCR, and TCRdb's table has in-frame clones only and misses some. This table holds 120,000 or so clones, roughly three quarters found once. Sample: PBMCs. These receptors all come from a man aged 50-59 years in good health and CMV-seropositive.

This chain joins TRBV4-3 and TRBJ1-1; 10 bases map to TRBD1. Germline CDR1 is LGHNA and CDR2 is YSLEER. V shed 7 bases and J 6 bases; nucleotides not matched to a gene: 14. CDR3 length equals 16 residues. The CDR3 here is CASKKQTGTGDPEAFF. The CDR3 DNA reads as TGCGCCAGCAAGAAGCAAACCGGGACAGGGGATCCTGAAGCTTTCTTT.

The V gene is TRBV6-5, the J gene TRBJ1-1, with 7 bases matching TRBD1. V was pared by 6 bases and J by 7 bases, with 11 bases of the junction left unmatched. Germline V gives CDR1 MNHEY, CDR2 SVGAGI. There are 14 residues in the CDR3. The CDR3 region is CASSPVTNRGEAFF. CDR3 DNA: TGTGCCAGCAGCCCCGTGACTAACAGGGGTGAAGCTTTCTTT.

V gene TRBV18 combines with J gene TRBJ1-1, with D perhaps TRBD1 (5 bases). Trimming took 4 bases from V and 4 from J, leaving 7 bases between them. CDR1 and CDR2 (germline): KGHSH, LQKENI. The CDR3 has 12 residues. CDR3 in amino acids: CASSQGITEAFF. The CDR3 nucleotides read TGTGCCAGCTCACAGGGGATCACTGAAGCTTTCTTT.

The chain carries TRBV2 and TRBJ1-4; D unresolved. Germline CDR1 and CDR2: SNHLY and FYNNEI. This CDR3 is 12 amino acids long. Trimming took 6 bases from V and 5 from J, leaving 7 bases between them. This CDR3 reads CASSGENEKLFF. As DNA, the CDR3 is TGTGCCAGCAGCGGGGAGAATGAAAAACTGTTTTTT.

The CDR3, as DNA: TGTGCCAGCAGTCATGGCGGATACGAGCAGTACTTC. Its protein product is CASSHGGYEQYF. The gene calls are TRBV27 and TRBJ2-5; D is undetermined. Gene TRBJ2-7 matches the end of the DNA better, so the J call may be wrong. Germline CDR1 MNHEY, CDR2 SMNVEV (reference sequence). This CDR3 region has 12 residues.